This record concerns one T cell receptor (beta chain) sequence. Its antigen is unknown. Graft-derived tissue was subjected to processing to liberate intraepithelial and lamina propria lymphocytes. The data stem from a study of graft-versus-host responses after intestinal transplantation. V was shortened by 7 bases and J by 2 bases, with 11 bases between the two germline ends. Germline lookup yields CDR1 SGHDT and CDR2 YYEEEE. This CDR3 contains 13 residues. Study-wide findings and caveats: Ileal or blood samples showed some GvH clones first, and such clones were also found in recipient marrow. Those patients showing graft-donor T cell macrochimerism displayed high graft-versus-host to host-versus-graft clonal ratios in allografts.

The protocol was immunoSEQ multiplex PCR, while the TCRdb copy is restricted to in-frame clones and leaves out a portion. Of about 18,000 clones listed, almost 80% are singletons. J is TRBJ2-3 and V is TRBV5-6; D is unresolved. This sequence was found in a human patient who received an intestinal transplant, so some T cells may come from the graft donor. The source was ileum tissue, collected roughly 490 days after intestinal transplant. As DNA, the CDR3 is TGTGCCAGCTTCGCCCCCGCCACAGATACGCAGTATTTT. Translated, it gives CASFAPATDTQYF.